Sequencing of this T cell receptor beta chain was carried out in a study of siplizumab effects on memory and regulatory T cells. General study points: Whether proliferating Tregs in siplizumab cultures suppress was not functionally confirmed. With siplizumab, mappable alloreactive CD4+ clones averaged approximately 69% Treg-derived, versus less than 30% in controls. The mapping of alloreactive clones to unstimulated subsets covered only a minor fraction of them.

This clone has only one observation. Its antigen is still unknown. V dropped 6 bases and J dropped 0; count of bases not matched to a gene: 4. CDR3 length: 15 residues. Looked up from germline, CDR1 is LNHDA and CDR2 is SQIVND (reference sequence). Each sample had about 100,000 TCR templates assayed. Only in-frame clones appear in the TCRdb table, and some are missing; sequencing was by immunoSEQ multiplex PCR. The data show approximately 110,000 clones, roughly 91% seen once. The sample consisted of CD4+ T cells sorted from blood. The TCR was taken from a human donor in good health. J is TRBJ2-3 and V is TRBV19, with 9 bases that match TRBD1. As DNA, the CDR3 is TGTGCCAGTAGACGGGACAGGGCTAGCACAGATACGCAGTATTTT. Its protein is CASRRDRASTDTQYF. Using reference TRBV19 and TRBJ2-3 for the parts outside the CDR3, the full variable domain is DGGITQSPKYLFRKEGQNVTLSCEQNLNHDAMYWYRQDPGQGLRLIYYSQIVNDFQKGDIAEGYSVSREKKESFPLTVTSAQKNPTAFYLCASRRDRASTDTQYFGPGTRLTVL.